This T cell receptor (beta chain) was profiled in a study of radiation and T cells in renal cell carcinoma. Overall study results and limits: In blood, top tumor clones expanded by 2 weeks, shrinking by 4.

The data were produced by immunoSEQ multiplex PCR, yet TCRdb's version contains in-frame clones alone and is incomplete. The table has some 130,000 clones, 70% to 90% seen once; the top ten hold approximately 2%. The time point: blood 2 weeks post-SBRT. Treatment: 15 Gy SBRT to primary tumor, nephrectomy 4 weeks later. Clear cell pathology was present in this patient's renal cell carcinoma. Germline V CDR1 and CDR2: LNHDA, SQIVND (reference sequence). The CDR3 sequence is 16 residues long. V lost 5 bases to trimming and J lost 0 bases, with 17 bases between them. This clone was counted a single time. Its cognate antigen is unknown.

This sample comprised blood, obtained from a patient whose treatment included radiotherapy and nephrectomy. The chain carries TRBV19 and TRBJ2-7, with D possibly matching TRBD2 (5 bases). The source is a woman between 55 and 75 years old with renal cell carcinoma. The CDR3 region has the DNA TGTGCCAGTAGTGCCGCCGGACTGTTCAGCTCCTACGAGCAGTACTTC. Translated, it gives CASSAAGLFSSYEQYF. Drawing the rest from reference TRBV19 and TRBJ2-7, the complete variable domain is DGGITQSPKYLFRKEGQNVTLSCEQNLNHDAMYWYRQDPGQGLRLIYYSQIVNDFQKGDIAEGYSVSREKKESFPLTVTSAQKNPTAFYLCASSAAGLFSSYEQYFGPGTRLTVT.